These 21 T cell receptor beta chains were all obtained from the same sample, sequenced in a study of blood T cell repertoires in COVID-19. The method was immunoSEQ multiplex PCR; TCRdb's version includes in-frame clones alone and lacks a portion of them. The sample has approximately 210,000 clones, 85% to 90% seen once. Sample: peripheral blood. These receptors originate from a man between 45 and 60 years old with COVID-19, enrolled during active disease.

CDR3: CASSIPGHQGNEQFF. CDR3 DNA sequence: TGTGCCAGTAGTATCCCGGGACACCAGGGCAATGAGCAGTTCTTC. The rearrangement uses TRBV19 and TRBJ2-1, with a tentative D call TRBD1 (6 bases). In germline, CDR1 is LNHDA, CDR2 SQIVND (reference sequence). The CDR3 runs 15 residues. V lost 3 bases, J lost 6 bases, and 15 bases lay in between.

This chain connects TRBV11-1 to TRBJ2-2; D is undetermined. V lost 5 bases to trimming and J lost 6 bases, with 19 bases between them. This CDR3 has 16 amino acids. CDR1 SGHAT and CDR2 FQDESV come from the germline V gene (reference sequence). CDR3: CASSLGPRPVAGELFF. The CDR3 coding sequence is TGTGCCAGCAGCCTTGGGCCACGACCGGTGGCCGGGGAGCTGTTTTTT.

This clone appeared once. The same CDR3 arises from other DNA sequences in this sample as well. The chain combines TRBV11-2 with TRBJ2-3; 9 bases agree with TRBD1. V gave up 5 bases and J gave up 4 bases; unmatched junction bases: 7. Germline V lookup: CDR1 SGHAT, CDR2 FQNNGV. The CDR3 has 15 amino acids. This CDR3 is CASSTPGQGADTQYF. In DNA, the CDR3 is TGTGCCAGCAGCACTCCGGGACAGGGTGCAGATACGCAGTATTTT.

The chain combines TRBV5-1 with TRBJ2-3; 11 nucleotides match TRBD1. Germline CDR1 and CDR2: SGHRS and YFSETQ. The CDR3 covers 17 residues. Trimming cost V 4 bases and J 6 bases; bases outside gene matches: 13. This CDR3 reads CASSPMGRTGGMDTQYF. In DNA form, the CDR3 reads TGCGCCAGCAGCCCCATGGGGCGGACAGGGGGCATGGATACGCAGTATTTT.

The V gene is TRBV6-2 or TRBV6-3, the J gene TRBJ2-7, with TRBD2 matching 7 bases. The CDR3 consists of 15 residues. Trimming at V came to 6 bases and at J to 2 bases, leaving 10 bases not matched to a gene. CDR1 is MNHEY and CDR2 is SVGEGT in the germline V gene. The CDR3 DNA reads as TGTGCCAGCAGCGTACTACTAGCGAGTGCCTACGAGCAGTACTTC. Protein: CASSVLLASAYEQYF.

This chain joins TRBV7-8 and TRBJ1-1, with 9 bases identical to TRBD1. The CDR3 consists of 14 residues. Germline V gene lookup returns CDR1 SGHVS and CDR2 FQNEAQ. Trimming cost V 4 bases and J 2 bases; bases outside gene matches: 2. CDR3: CASSSTGGNTEAFF. The CDR3 region has the DNA TGTGCCAGCAGCTCAACAGGGGGCAACACTGAAGCTTTCTTT. The full variable domain, completed using reference TRBV7-8 and TRBJ1-1, is GAGVSQSPRYKVAKRGQDVALRCDPISGHVSLFWYQQALGQGPEFLTYFQNEAQLDKSGLPSDRFFAERPEGSVSTLKIQRTQQEDSAVYLCASSSTGGNTEAFFGQGTRLTVV.

J is TRBJ2-6 and V is TRBV4-1, with D tentatively TRBD1 (5 bases). V was clipped by 0 bases and J by 0 bases, with 6 bases between them. The CDR3 sequence is 16 residues long. Per the germline V gene, CDR1 is MGHRA and CDR2 is YSYEKL. CDR3 coding DNA: TGCGCCAGCAGCCAAGATAGGGGCTCTGGGGCCAACGTCCTGACTTTC. This translates into CASSQDRGSGANVLTF.

This chain joins TRBV4-2 and TRBJ2-3; possibly TRBD2 for D (6 bases). V shed 1 base and J shed 2 bases, with 10 bases lying between them. Germline V gene lookup returns CDR1 LGHNA and CDR2 YNFKEQ. This CDR3 has 15 residues. The CDR3 protein is CASSQGEESTDTQYF. The CDR3 coding sequence is TGTGCCAGCAGCCAAGGGGAGGAATCCACAGATACGCAGTATTTT.

The chain is built from TRBV5-1 and TRBJ2-3, with 7 bases identical to TRBD2. V lost 1 base to trimming and J lost 4 bases; unmatched junction nucleotides: 3. The CDR3 has 14 residues. The V gene's germline CDR1 is SGHRS and CDR2 YFSETQ. The CDR3 DNA follows: TGCGCCAGCAGCTTGTACCGGGAGGCAGATACGCAGTATTTT. Residues: CASSLYREADTQYF.

CDR3 residues: CASSVVAGVLNTGELFF. In DNA form, the CDR3 reads TGTGCCAGCAGCGTAGTGGCGGGGGTCCTGAACACCGGGGAGCTGTTTTTT. The V gene is TRBV9, the J gene TRBJ2-2; TRBD2 aligns across 7 bases. The CDR3 is 17 amino acids. Germline-derived CDR1 and CDR2 are SGDLS and YYNGEE. V dropped 0 bases and J dropped 1; count of bases not matched to a gene: 6. The full variable domain, its missing parts supplied by reference TRBV9 and TRBJ2-2, is DSGVTQTPKHLITATGQRVTLRCSPRSGDLSVYWYQQSLDQGLQFLIQYYNGEERAKGNILERFSAQQFPDLHSELNLSSLELGDSALYFCASSVVAGVLNTGELFFGEGSRLTVL.

The chain combines TRBV5-4 with TRBJ2-7; D is undetermined. Per germline, CDR1 SGHNT and CDR2 YYREEE (reference sequence). V was shortened by 4 bases and J by 3 bases, with 8 bases between the two germline ends. The CDR3 loop spans 12 amino acids. CDR3 DNA sequence: TGTGCCAGCAGCCGGCCTAGCTACGAGCAGTACTTC. Translation: CASSRPSYEQYF.

The rearrangement uses TRBV7-9 and TRBJ2-7; D call uncertain. CDR3 length equals 16 residues. Germline V gene sequence: CDR1 SEHNR, CDR2 FQNEAQ (reference sequence). Deletions cut 2 bases from V and 4 bases from J, with 18 bases between. CDR3 region: CASSLWRGVGEYEQYF. The CDR3 DNA reads TGTGCCAGCAGCTTATGGCGTGGCGTCGGAGAGTACGAGCAGTACTTC.

In its sample, this clone was seen a few times. The chain combines TRBV30 with TRBJ1-1, with D perhaps TRBD1 (6 bases). This CDR3 is built from 11 residues. Trimming removed 0 bases at V and 9 bases at J, with 8 bases between. Germline CDR1 and CDR2: GTSNPN and SVGIG (reference sequence). The CDR3: CAWSVRDKAFF. The CDR3 coding sequence is TGTGCCTGGAGTGTACGGGACAAAGCTTTCTTT.

This sequence joins TRBV4-1 and TRBJ2-1; 12 bases align to TRBD2. Germline CDR1 MGHRA, CDR2 YSYEKL. CDR3 length: 16 residues. V lost 5 bases, J lost 7 bases, and 9 bases stayed unmatched. CDR3 region: CASSELAGGPLNEQFF. The CDR3 nucleotides read TGCGCCAGCAGCGAGCTAGCGGGAGGGCCGCTGAATGAGCAGTTCTTC.

This chain links TRBV6-2 or TRBV6-3 with TRBJ2-1; the match to TRBD2 covers 13 bases. V was pared by 0 bases and J by 1 base, with 3 bases of the junction left unmatched. CDR3 length: 18 amino acids. The germline gives CDR1 MNHEY, CDR2 SVGEGT. CDR3 in amino acids: CASSYSTSGRVSYNEQFF. As DNA, the CDR3 is TGTGCCAGCAGTTACTCAACTAGCGGGAGGGTATCCTACAATGAGCAGTTCTTC.

V usage is TRBV28 and J usage is TRBJ2-3, with 7 bases matching TRBD1. CDR1 is MDHEN and CDR2 is SYDVKM in the germline V gene. V shed 5 bases, J shed 1 base, and the junction held 6 bases outside the gene matches. The CDR3 is made up of 15 amino acids. CDR3 amino acids: CASSQQGLGTDTQYF. The DNA of the CDR3 is TGTGCCAGCAGTCAACAGGGGCTGGGCACAGATACGCAGTATTTT.

The chain couples TRBV5-1 to TRBJ2-5; the D gene is possibly TRBD1 (6 bases). In germline, CDR1 is SGHRS, CDR2 YFSETQ. CDR3 length equals 13 residues. The V gene lost 3 bases and the J gene lost 5 bases, with 11 bases spanning the gap. The CDR3 nucleotides read TGCGCCAGCAGCTCGGACAGATTCGAGACCCAGTACTTC. It specifies CASSSDRFETQYF.

The V gene is TRBV7-8, the J gene TRBJ2-7, with 7 bases lining up with TRBD2. Germline-derived CDR1 and CDR2 are SGHVS and FQNEAQ. The CDR3 spans 15 residues. The trim removed 1 base at V and 4 bases at J, leaving 7 bases unmatched. Here the CDR3 reads CASSLVAGGIYEQYF. CDR3 nucleotide sequence: TGTGCCAGCAGCTTAGTAGCGGGTGGCATTTACGAGCAGTACTTC.

V usage is TRBV15 and J usage is TRBJ1-5; TRBD1 agrees at 10 bases. V was pared by 3 bases and J by 3 bases, with 2 bases of the junction left unmatched. The CDR3 length is 15 residues. Germline CDR1 reads LNHNV; CDR2 reads YYDKDF (reference sequence). The CDR3 protein is CATSRGQGNNQPQHF. The DNA for the CDR3 is TGTGCCACCAGCAGGGGACAGGGGAACAATCAGCCCCAGCATTTT.

The chain recombines TRBV19 with TRBJ1-1; 10 nucleotides line up with TRBD1. V lost 8 bases and J lost 9; bases outside the gene matches: 15. The CDR3 has 15 amino acids. The germline V gene has CDR1 LNHDA and CDR2 SQIVND (reference sequence). The CDR3 nucleotides are TGTGCCAGTTCCGGGACAGGGGCCGTCGGGGTGAAAGCTTTCTTT. This translates into CASSGTGAVGVKAFF.

This clone showed up just once. V usage is TRBV6-5 and J usage is TRBJ1-2; no definite D call. The germline V and J ends were trimmed by 6 bases and 3 bases, with 8 bases remaining between them. The CDR3 extends over 12 amino acids. CDR1 is MNHEY, CDR2 SVGAGI, per germline. The DNA of the CDR3 is TGTGCCAGCAGCCCCGGGGACTATGGCTACACCTTC. It encodes CASSPGDYGYTF.